One sample yielded the 4 T cell receptor beta chains listed below, sequenced in a study of spatial heterogeneity in lung cancer. Documented time point: sample taken at primary tumor resection. One entry per CDR3 protein results from TCRdb running MiXCR on the 5' RACE reads. Of about 38,000 distinct CDR3 sequences in the sample, 5% to 6.5% were seen once. Sequenced material: PBMCs, taken at surgery. These receptors were collected from a female donor with early-stage non-small cell lung cancer.

Many counts were recorded for this clonotype. V usage is TRBV12-5 and J usage is TRBJ2-1, with a possible D match to TRBD1 (6 bases). V was clipped by 9 bases and J by 0 bases, with 15 bases between them. This CDR3 comprises 15 residues. Germline CDR1 and CDR2: LGHNT and FRNRAP. CDR3 loop: CASAVGDNSYNEQFF. The CDR3 DNA reads TGTGCTAGCGCAGTGGGGGACAACTCCTACAATGAGCAGTTCTTC.

The chain recombines TRBV12-3 or TRBV12-4 with TRBJ2-3; TRBD2 agrees at 7 bases. With 6 bases clipped from V and 1 base from J, the junction kept 7 bases outside the gene matches. The CDR3 has 15 residues. The DNA for the CDR3 is TGTGCCAGCAGACTTAGCGGGTTGGGCACAGATACGCAGTATTTT. Protein product: CASRLSGLGTDTQYF.

This clonotype came up many times. V and J are TRBV19 and TRBJ2-2, with 9 bases aligning to TRBD2. CDR1 and CDR2 from the germline V gene are LNHDA and SQIVND (reference sequence). V shed 7 bases and J 1 base; nucleotides not matched to a gene: 13. The CDR3 sequence is 18 residues long. CDR3 in amino acids: CASKGGLAGTLNTGELFF. DNA for the CDR3: TGTGCCAGTAAGGGAGGTCTAGCGGGGACTCTGAACACCGGGGAGCTGTTTTTT.

This clonotype was counted at least ten times. This chain connects TRBV5-1 to TRBJ1-1; D ambiguous. The CDR3 consists of 12 residues. Germline loops: CDR1 SGHRS, CDR2 YFSETQ. V was shortened by 0 bases and J by 11 bases, with 11 bases between the two germline ends. CDR3 region: CASSLEHGWAFF. As DNA, the CDR3 is TGCGCCAGCAGCTTGGAGCACGGCTGGGCTTTCTTT.